This TCR beta chain was recorded in a study of cytomegalovirus exposure and HLA in healthy donors. Study results and caveats: Excluded were some V segments that proved indistinguishable, including TRBV6-2 and TRBV6-3. The authors later found HLA-associated TCR beta chains more clonally expanded than equally common others.

CDR1 and CDR2 from the germline V gene are MNHEY and SMNVEV (reference sequence). This CDR3 region has 17 residues. The trim removed 3 bases at V and 4 bases at J, leaving 9 bases unmatched. With 60 Vbeta and 13 Jbeta primers, the PCR was carried out. The data were produced by immunoSEQ multiplex PCR, yet TCRdb's version contains in-frame clones alone and is incomplete. The sample yields 90,000 to 150,000 clones, 63% seen once. This clone was seen more than once but under ten times. Its target is unknown. The receptor was isolated from a man in his forties or fifties in good health and CMV-seropositive. This chain links TRBV27 with TRBJ1-2; TRBD1 aligns across 12 bases. The sequenced material came from PBMCs. CDR3 region: CASSFSLPGQGAYGYTF. The DNA of the CDR3 is TGTGCCAGCAGTTTCTCCCTCCCGGGACAGGGGGCCTATGGCTACACCTTC.